Presented here are 18 T cell receptor beta chains from one specimen sequenced in a study of T cell repertoires in cytomegalovirus infection. A single record per CDR3 protein comes from TCRdb applying MiXCR to the reads. The sample has about 570,000 distinct CDR3 sequences; around two fifths are singletons. Their cognate antigens are unknown. Material: cultured PBMCs, obtained from culture after CMV antigen stimulation. Receptors originate from a human donor in good health (CMV status not recorded). Some clones in this sample may be carry-over from other donors' samples.

This chain joins TRBV7-8 and TRBJ1-1; D is ambiguous. V was shortened by 0 bases and J by 1 base, with 9 bases between the two germline ends. CDR1 is SGHVS and CDR2 is FQNEAQ in the germline V gene. The CDR3 totals 15 residues. The CDR3 nucleotides are TGTGCCAGCAGCTTAGCGCGGATACAGAACACTGAAGCTTTCTTT. Its protein is CASSLARIQNTEAFF.

This clonotype turned up a few times. The chain is built from TRBV11-3 and TRBJ2-5, with D tentatively TRBD1 (5 bases). V shed 5 bases and J shed 3 bases, with 16 bases lying between them. The CDR3 contains 15 residues. In germline, CDR1 is SGHNT, CDR2 YENEEA. CDR3 DNA sequence: TGTGCCAGCAGCAGTGGACAAAGAGAGAAAGAGACCCAGTACTTC. Residues: CASSSGQREKETQYF.

This clonotype was observed at least ten times. The V gene is TRBV7-2, the J gene TRBJ2-1, with D unresolved. Germline lookup yields CDR1 SGHTA and CDR2 FQGNSA. The V end lost 2 bases, the J end lost 1 base, and 3 bases lay between the germline ends. This CDR3 has 13 amino acids. The DNA of the CDR3 is TGTGCCAGCAGCTTAACTTCCTACAATGAGCAGTTCTTC. It yields the protein CASSLTSYNEQFF.

This clonotype was picked up a small number of times. The chain links TRBV7-6 to TRBJ2-7; perhaps TRBD1 as D (6 bases). CDR1 and CDR2 from the germline V gene are SGHVS and FNYEAQ. The V end lost 5 bases, the J end lost 6 bases, and 11 bases lay between the germline ends. The CDR3 runs to 12 residues. CDR3 sequence reads: CASSERGGEQYF. CDR3 bases: TGTGCCAGCAGCGAGAGAGGGGGCGAGCAGTACTTC.

This clonotype has more than one count but fewer than ten. The V call is TRBV11-2, the J call TRBJ1-1; D not resolved. The CDR3 covers 12 residues. Deletions cut 3 bases from V and 4 bases from J, with 6 bases between. From germline, CDR1 is SGHAT and CDR2 FQNNGV. CDR3 nucleotides: TGTGCCAGCAGCTTTCATAGCACTGAAGCTTTCTTT. It translates to CASSFHSTEAFF.

This clonotype was found a few times. The chain is built from TRBV7-9 and TRBJ2-7, with 7 bases that match TRBD2. The CDR3 consists of 15 residues. Germline CDR1 and CDR2: SEHNR and FQNEAQ (reference sequence). V gave up 4 bases and J gave up 3 bases; unmatched junction bases: 9. The CDR3 loop is CASSSTLAVHYEQYF. CDR3 bases: TGTGCCAGCAGCTCCACTCTAGCGGTTCACTACGAGCAGTACTTC.

The chain is built from TRBV20-1 and TRBJ2-1; a possible D gene is TRBD2 (6 bases). The CDR3 consists of 15 residues. V was shortened by 4 bases and J by 8 bases, with 21 bases between the two germline ends. CDR1 is DFQATT, CDR2 SNEGSKA, per germline (reference sequence). The CDR3 sequence is CSATTSFELRDEQFF. CDR3 DNA: TGCAGTGCTACGACTAGTTTTGAGCTTCGGGATGAGCAGTTCTTC.

The chain combines TRBV6-1 with TRBJ2-3, with D hard to call. Per germline, CDR1 MNHNS and CDR2 SASEGT. V lost 4 bases, J lost 6 bases, and 11 bases lay in between. This CDR3 contains 13 residues. The CDR3 coding sequence is TGTGCCAGCAGTGTAGGACGACGGGATACGCAGTATTTT. Its protein product is CASSVGRRDTQYF.

The J gene is TRBJ2-1, the V gene TRBV29-1; a weak D match, TRBD1 (5 bases). Germline assignment: CDR1 SQVTM and CDR2 ANQGSEA. CDR3 length equals 13 residues. The germline V and J ends were trimmed by 7 bases and 3 bases, with 13 bases remaining between them. The CDR3 DNA reads as TGCAGCGCGATAGGGGCCATCTACAATGAGCAGTTCTTC. It is translated as CSAIGAIYNEQFF.

The chain couples TRBV6-5 to TRBJ2-5; possibly TRBD2 for D (7 bases). Per germline, CDR1 MNHEY and CDR2 SVGAGI. The length of the CDR3 is 16 residues. V lost 10 bases, J lost 2 bases, and 23 bases lay in between. The CDR3, as DNA: TGTGCCACCCTACCCGCGGGGGCGGGGGCACAAGAGACCCAGTACTTC. It is translated as CATLPAGAGAQETQYF.

This chain links TRBV7-2 with TRBJ2-5, with a tentative D call TRBD1 (5 bases). The CDR3 loop spans 13 amino acids. V lost 3 bases and J 3 bases, leaving 8 bases between the germline ends. Germline V gene sequence: CDR1 SGHTA, CDR2 FQGNSA. This CDR3 reads CASSFLREETQYF. The DNA for the CDR3 is TGTGCCAGCAGCTTCCTCAGGGAAGAGACCCAGTACTTC. Filled out from reference TRBV7-2 and TRBJ2-5, the complete variable domain reads GAGVSQSPSNKVTEKGKDVELRCDPISGHTALYWYRQSLGQGLEFLIYFQGNSAPDKSGLPSDRFSAERTGGSVSTLTIQRTQQEDSAVYLCASSFLREETQYFGPGTRLLVL.

The chain uses TRBV7-9 and TRBJ2-5; D remains unclear. CDR1 is SEHNR, CDR2 FQNEAQ, per germline (reference sequence). V was clipped by 5 bases and J by 7 bases, with 20 bases between them. The CDR3 has 15 residues. Here the CDR3 DNA reads TGTGCCAGCAGCCCCCTCGCTGTCCGCAAGCCGACCCAGTACTTC. Translating it yields CASSPLAVRKPTQYF.

This clonotype was observed a few times. The chain couples TRBV28 to TRBJ1-4, with 9 bases fitting TRBD1. The CDR3 sequence is 17 residues long. Germline V gives CDR1 MDHEN, CDR2 SYDVKM. V dropped 5 bases and J dropped 3; count of bases not matched to a gene: 10. In DNA, the CDR3 is TGTGCCAGCAGTCAAACAGGGGGCTCGGCGGCTAATGAAAAACTGTTTTTT. Translating gives CASSQTGGSAANEKLFF.

This rearrangement joins TRBV15 to TRBJ2-4, with a possible D match to TRBD2 (7 bases). The CDR3 spans 18 residues. Germline CDR1 is LNHNV and CDR2 is YYDKDF (reference sequence). The V and J ends lost 1 base and 5 bases respectively, with 21 bases between them. CDR3 loop: CATSRGGGGSYRENIQYF. CDR3 DNA: TGTGCCACCAGCAGAGGAGGGGGGGGGTCCTACCGTGAAAACATTCAGTACTTC.

This rearrangement joins TRBV6-2 or TRBV6-3 to TRBJ2-5, with TRBD2 matching 9 bases. Unmatched junction bases numbered 9, after V lost 8 bases and J lost 5 bases. CDR1 is MNHEY, CDR2 SVGEGT, per germline. The CDR3 is 14 residues long. The CDR3 loop is CASWGAGGGETQYF. The CDR3 nucleotides are TGTGCCAGCTGGGGGGCGGGAGGGGGCGAGACCCAGTACTTC.

This clonotype came up a few times. The genes are TRBV5-4 and TRBJ2-2, with 7 positions matching TRBD2. There are 17 residues in the CDR3. V shed 0 bases and J 1 base; nucleotides not matched to a gene: 6. Germline V gene data show CDR1 as SGHNT and CDR2 as YYREEE (reference sequence). The CDR3 spells CASSLEVASGNTGELFF. CDR3 nucleotides: TGTGCCAGCAGCTTGGAGGTGGCTAGCGGGAACACCGGGGAGCTGTTTTTT.

On this clonotype: The junction shows a germline mismatch at one end, possibly a read error. The CDR3 DNA reads TGTGCCAGCAGCTTGGCCGGACTAGCGGGCCTTCATTCCTACGTGCAGTACTTC. Its translation is CASSLAGLAGLHSYVQYF. This chain joins TRBV7-8 and TRBJ2-7; 11 bases agree with TRBD2. Germline CDR1 is SGHVS and CDR2 is FQNEAQ. The CDR3 spans 18 residues.

The rearrangement uses TRBV6-1 and TRBJ2-7; the D call may be TRBD1 or TRBD2 (5 bases each). The CDR3 has 13 residues. Germline CDR1 is MNHNS and CDR2 is SASEGT. The V end was cut by 3 bases, the J end by 4 bases, with 10 bases between. This CDR3 reads CASSDLGVYEQYF. DNA for the CDR3: TGTGCCAGCAGTGACTTGGGGGTTTACGAGCAGTACTTC.